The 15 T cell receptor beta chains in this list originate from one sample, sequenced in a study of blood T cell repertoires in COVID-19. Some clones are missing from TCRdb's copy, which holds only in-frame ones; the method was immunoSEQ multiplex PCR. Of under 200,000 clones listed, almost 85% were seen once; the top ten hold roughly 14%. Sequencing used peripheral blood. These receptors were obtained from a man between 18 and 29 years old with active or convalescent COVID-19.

The CDR3 reads CASSDGSVLTDTQYF. CDR3 DNA: TGTGCCAGCAGTGATGGTAGCGTTCTCACAGATACGCAGTATTTT. The chain carries TRBV2 and TRBJ2-3; perhaps TRBD2 as D (5 bases). Germline V gene lookup returns CDR1 SNHLY and CDR2 FYNNEI. The CDR3 consists of 15 residues. V shed 3 bases and J shed 2 bases, with 12 bases lying between them.

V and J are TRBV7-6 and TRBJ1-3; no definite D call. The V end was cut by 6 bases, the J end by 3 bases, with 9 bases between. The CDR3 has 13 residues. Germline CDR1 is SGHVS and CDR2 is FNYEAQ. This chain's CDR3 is CASSPTVGNTIYF. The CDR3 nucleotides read TGTGCCAGCAGTCCAACAGTTGGAAACACCATATATTTT.

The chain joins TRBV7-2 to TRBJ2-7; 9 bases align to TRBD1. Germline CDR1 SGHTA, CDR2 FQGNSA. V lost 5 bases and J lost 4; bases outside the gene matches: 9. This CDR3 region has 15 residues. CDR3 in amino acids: CASSPQGGQGYEQYF. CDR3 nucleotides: TGTGCCAGCAGCCCCCAAGGGGGACAGGGATACGAGCAGTACTTC.

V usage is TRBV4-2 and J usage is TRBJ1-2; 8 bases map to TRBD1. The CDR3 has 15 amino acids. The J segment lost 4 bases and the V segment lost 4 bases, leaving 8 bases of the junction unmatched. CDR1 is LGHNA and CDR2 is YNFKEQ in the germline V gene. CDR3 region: CASSLRTGHSYGYTF. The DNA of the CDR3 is TGTGCCAGCAGCCTCCGGACAGGGCATTCCTATGGCTACACCTTC.

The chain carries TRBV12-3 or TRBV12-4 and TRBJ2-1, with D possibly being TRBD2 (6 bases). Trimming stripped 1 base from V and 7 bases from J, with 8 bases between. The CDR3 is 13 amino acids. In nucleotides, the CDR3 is TGTGCCAGCAGTTTAGGGAGGGTAAATGAGCAGTTCTTC. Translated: CASSLGRVNEQFF.

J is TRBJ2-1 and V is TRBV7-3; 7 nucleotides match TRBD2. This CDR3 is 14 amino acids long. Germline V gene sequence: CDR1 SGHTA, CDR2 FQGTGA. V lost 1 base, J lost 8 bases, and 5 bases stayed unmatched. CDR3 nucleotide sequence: TGTGCCAGCAGCTTAAGACAGCGGGATGATGAGCAGTTCTTC. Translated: CASSLRQRDDEQFF.

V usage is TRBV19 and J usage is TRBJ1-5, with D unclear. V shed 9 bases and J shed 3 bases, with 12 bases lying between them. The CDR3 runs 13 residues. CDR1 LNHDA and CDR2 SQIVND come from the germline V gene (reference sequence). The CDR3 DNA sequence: TGTGCCAGCTCTCAGGTAATCAATCAGCCCCAGCATTTT. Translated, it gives CASSQVINQPQHF.

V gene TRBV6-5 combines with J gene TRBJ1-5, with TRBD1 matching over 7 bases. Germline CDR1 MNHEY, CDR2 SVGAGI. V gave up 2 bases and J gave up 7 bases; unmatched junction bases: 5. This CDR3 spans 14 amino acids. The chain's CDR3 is CASSYDRVGQPQHF. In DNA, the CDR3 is TGTGCCAGCAGTTACGACAGGGTCGGACAGCCCCAGCATTTT.

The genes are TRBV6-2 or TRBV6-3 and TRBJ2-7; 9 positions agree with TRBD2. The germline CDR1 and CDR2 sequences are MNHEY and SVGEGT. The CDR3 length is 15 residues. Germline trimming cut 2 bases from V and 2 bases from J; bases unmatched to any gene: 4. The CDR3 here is CASSYGTSSTYEQYF. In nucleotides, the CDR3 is TGTGCCAGCAGTTACGGGACTAGCAGCACCTACGAGCAGTACTTC.

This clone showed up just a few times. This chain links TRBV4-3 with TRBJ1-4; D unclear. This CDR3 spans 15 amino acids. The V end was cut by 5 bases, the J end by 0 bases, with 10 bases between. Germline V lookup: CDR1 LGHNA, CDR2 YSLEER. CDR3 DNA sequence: TGCGCCAGCAGCTATAAACTGGCAACTAATGAAAAACTGTTTTTT. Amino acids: CASSYKLATNEKLFF.

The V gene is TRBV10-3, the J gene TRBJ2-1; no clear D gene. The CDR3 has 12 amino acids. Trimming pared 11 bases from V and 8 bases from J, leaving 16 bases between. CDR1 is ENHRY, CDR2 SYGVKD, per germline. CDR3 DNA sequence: TGTGCCGCCAGTCCTTCCCGTCATGAGCAGTTCTTC. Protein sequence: CAASPSRHEQFF.

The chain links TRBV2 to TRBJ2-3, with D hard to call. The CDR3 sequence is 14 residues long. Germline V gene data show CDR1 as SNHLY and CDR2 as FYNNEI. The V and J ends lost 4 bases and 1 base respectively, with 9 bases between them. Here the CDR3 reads CASSGGLGTDTQYF. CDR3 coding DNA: TGTGCCAGCAGTGGAGGCTTAGGCACAGATACGCAGTATTTT. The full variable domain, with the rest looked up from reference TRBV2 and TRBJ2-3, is EPEVTQTPSHQVTQMGQEVILRCVPISNHLYFYWYRQILGQKVEFLVSFYNNEISEKSEIFDDQFSVERPDGSNFTLKIRSTKLEDSAMYFCASSGGLGTDTQYFGPGTRLTVL.

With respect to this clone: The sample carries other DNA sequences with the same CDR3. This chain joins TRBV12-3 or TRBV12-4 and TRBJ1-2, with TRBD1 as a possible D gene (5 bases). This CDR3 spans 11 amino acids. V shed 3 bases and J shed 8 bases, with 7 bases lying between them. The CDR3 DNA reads TGTGCCAGCAGTTTGGGGGGAGGCTACACCTTC. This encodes CASSLGGGYTF.

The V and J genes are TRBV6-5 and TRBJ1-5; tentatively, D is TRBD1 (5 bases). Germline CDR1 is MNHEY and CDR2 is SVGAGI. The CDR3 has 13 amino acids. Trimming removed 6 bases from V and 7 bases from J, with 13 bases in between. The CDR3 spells CASSVDSWQPQHF. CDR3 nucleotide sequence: TGTGCCAGCAGCGTTGACAGCTGGCAGCCCCAGCATTTT.

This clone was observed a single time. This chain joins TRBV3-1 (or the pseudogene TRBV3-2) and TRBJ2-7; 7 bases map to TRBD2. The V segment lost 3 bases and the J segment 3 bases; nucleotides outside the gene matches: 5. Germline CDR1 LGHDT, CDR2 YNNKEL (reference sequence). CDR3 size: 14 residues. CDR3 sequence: CASSQLERGYEQYF. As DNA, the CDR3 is TGTGCCAGCAGCCAGCTGGAGCGGGGCTACGAGCAGTACTTC.